The sample holds a few counts of the clone carrying this TCR beta chain. Its antigen is still unknown. CDR1 is DFQATT, CDR2 SNEGSKA, per germline (reference sequence). The CDR3 is made up of 13 amino acids. V lost 5 bases and J 13 bases, leaving 23 bases between the germline ends. The data were obtained in a study of T-cell memory formation after mild COVID-19. Study-level findings and limits: Pre-infection memory harbored some responding clones, suggesting cross-reactive memory joined. There was a balanced CD4/CD8 profile in clones contracting day 15 to 85, and later expanders leaned CD4+.

Researchers used 5'RACE with constant-segment primers to make TCR alpha and TCR beta cDNA libraries that carry sample barcodes and UMIs. In TCRdb, the 5' RACE reads were re-called with MiXCR into one record per CDR3 protein. The sample has about 470,000 distinct CDR3 sequences, approximately 23% seen once. What was sequenced was PBMCs or a T cell subset sorted from them (not recorded which). The clonotype comes from an adult woman who had mild COVID-19 (a few samples of this study predate the infection). Cell type and time point are not known. The chain recombines TRBV20-1 with TRBJ1-2, with D possibly TRBD1 on 6 matching bases. The CDR3 region is CSAPRAGGSEGTF. The CDR3, as DNA: TGCAGTGCTCCTCGGGCGGGGGGCTCGGAGGGCACCTTC.